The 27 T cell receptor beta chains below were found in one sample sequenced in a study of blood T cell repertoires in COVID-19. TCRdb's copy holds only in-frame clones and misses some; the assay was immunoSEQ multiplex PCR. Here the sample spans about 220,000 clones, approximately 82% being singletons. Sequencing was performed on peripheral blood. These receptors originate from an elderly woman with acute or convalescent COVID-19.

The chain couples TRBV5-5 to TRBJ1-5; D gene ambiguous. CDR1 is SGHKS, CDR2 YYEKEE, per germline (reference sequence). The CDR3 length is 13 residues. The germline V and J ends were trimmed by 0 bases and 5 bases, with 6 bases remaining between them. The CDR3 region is CASSLASDQPQHF. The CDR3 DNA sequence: TGTGCCAGCAGCTTGGCAAGCGATCAGCCCCAGCATTTT.

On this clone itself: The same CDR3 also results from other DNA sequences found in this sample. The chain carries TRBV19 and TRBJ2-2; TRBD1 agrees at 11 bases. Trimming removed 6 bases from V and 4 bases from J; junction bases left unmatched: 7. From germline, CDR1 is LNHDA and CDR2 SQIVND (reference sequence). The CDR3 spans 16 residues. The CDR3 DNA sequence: TGTGCCAGTAGCCTTGGACAGGGGGCTGGCACCGGGGAGCTGTTTTTT. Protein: CASSLGQGAGTGELFF.

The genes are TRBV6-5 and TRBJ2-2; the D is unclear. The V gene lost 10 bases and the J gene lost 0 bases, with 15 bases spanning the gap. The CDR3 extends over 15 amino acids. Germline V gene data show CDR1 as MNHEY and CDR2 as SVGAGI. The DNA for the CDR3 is TGTGCCACCGCTACCCAGGCTTCGAACACCGGGGAGCTGTTTTTT. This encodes CATATQASNTGELFF.

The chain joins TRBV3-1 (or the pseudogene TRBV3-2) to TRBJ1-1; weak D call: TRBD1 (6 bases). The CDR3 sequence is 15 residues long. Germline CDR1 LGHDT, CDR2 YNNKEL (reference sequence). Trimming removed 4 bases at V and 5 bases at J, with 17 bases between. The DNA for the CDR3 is TGTGCCAGCAGCCCCCCACAGGGATGGGGGACTGAAGCTTTCTTT. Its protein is CASSPPQGWGTEAFF.

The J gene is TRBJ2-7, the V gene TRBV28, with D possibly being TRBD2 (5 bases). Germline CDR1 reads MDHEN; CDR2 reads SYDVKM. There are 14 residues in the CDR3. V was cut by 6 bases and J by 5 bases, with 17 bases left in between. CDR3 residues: CASRGRGDKNEQYF. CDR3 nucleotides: TGTGCCAGCAGGGGCCGGGGTGATAAGAACGAGCAGTACTTC.

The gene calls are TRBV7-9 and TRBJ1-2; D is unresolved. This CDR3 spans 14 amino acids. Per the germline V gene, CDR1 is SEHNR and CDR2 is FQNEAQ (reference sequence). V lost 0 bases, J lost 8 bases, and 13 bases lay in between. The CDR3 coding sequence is TGTGCCAGCAGCTTAGCGCGTCTCCCGGGGGGCTACACCTTC. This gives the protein CASSLARLPGGYTF.

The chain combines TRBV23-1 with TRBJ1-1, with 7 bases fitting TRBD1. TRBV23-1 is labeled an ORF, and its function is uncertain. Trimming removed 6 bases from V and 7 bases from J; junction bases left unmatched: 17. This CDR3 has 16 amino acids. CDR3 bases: TGCGCCAGCAGCCGAATAGAGGGACAGAGGAGTAATGAAGCTTTCTTT. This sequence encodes CASSRIEGQRSNEAFF.

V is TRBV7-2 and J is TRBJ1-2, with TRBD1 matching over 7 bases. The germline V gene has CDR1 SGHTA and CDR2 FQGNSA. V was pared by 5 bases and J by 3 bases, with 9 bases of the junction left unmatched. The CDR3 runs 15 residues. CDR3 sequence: CASSPQTGAYYGYTF. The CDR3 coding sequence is TGTGCCAGCAGCCCTCAAACAGGGGCGTACTATGGCTACACCTTC.

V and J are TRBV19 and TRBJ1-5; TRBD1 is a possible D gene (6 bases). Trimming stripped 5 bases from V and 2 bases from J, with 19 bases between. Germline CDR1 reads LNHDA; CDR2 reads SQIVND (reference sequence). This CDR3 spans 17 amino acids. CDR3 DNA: TGTGCCAGTAGTGGCCTACAGGGTAGTGAGGGCAATCAGCCCCAGCATTTT. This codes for CASSGLQGSEGNQPQHF. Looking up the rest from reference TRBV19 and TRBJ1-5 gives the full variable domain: DGGITQSPKYLFRKEGQNVTLSCEQNLNHDAMYWYRQDPGQGLRLIYYSQIVNDFQKGDIAEGYSVSREKKESFPLTVTSAQKNPTAFYLCASSGLQGSEGNQPQHFGDGTRLSIL.

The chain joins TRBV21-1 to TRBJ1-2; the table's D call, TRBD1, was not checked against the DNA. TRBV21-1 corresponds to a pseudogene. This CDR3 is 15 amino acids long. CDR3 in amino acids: CASTPPDRVDYGYTF. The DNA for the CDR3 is TGTGCCAGCACCCCCCCCGACAGAGTTGACTATGGCTACACCTTC.

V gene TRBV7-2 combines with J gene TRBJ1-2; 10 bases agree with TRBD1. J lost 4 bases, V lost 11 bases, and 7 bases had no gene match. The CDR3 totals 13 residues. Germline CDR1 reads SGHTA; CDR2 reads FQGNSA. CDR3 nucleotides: TGTGCCGTGGGGGACAGGGGAATCTATGGCTACACCTTC. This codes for CAVGDRGIYGYTF. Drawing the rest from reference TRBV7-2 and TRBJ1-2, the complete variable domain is GAGVSQSPSNKVTEKGKDVELRCDPISGHTALYWYRQSLGQGLEFLIYFQGNSAPDKSGLPSDRFSAERTGGSVSTLTIQRTQQEDSAVYLCAVGDRGIYGYTFGSGTRLTVV.

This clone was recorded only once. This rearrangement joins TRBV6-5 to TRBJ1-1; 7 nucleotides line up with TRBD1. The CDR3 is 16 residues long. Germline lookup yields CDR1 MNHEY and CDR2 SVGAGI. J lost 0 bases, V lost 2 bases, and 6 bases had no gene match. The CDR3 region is CASSYDRAPMNTEAFF. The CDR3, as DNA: TGTGCCAGCAGTTACGACAGGGCCCCCATGAACACTGAAGCTTTCTTT.

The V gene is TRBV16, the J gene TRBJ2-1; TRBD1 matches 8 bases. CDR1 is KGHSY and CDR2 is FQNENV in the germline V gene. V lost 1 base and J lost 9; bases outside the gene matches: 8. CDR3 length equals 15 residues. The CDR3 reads CASSQYAGGLREQFF. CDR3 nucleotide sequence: TGTGCCAGCAGCCAATATGCAGGGGGCTTACGTGAGCAGTTCTTC.

This CDR3 reads CASSGTGGVFWPLHF. CDR3 DNA: TGTGCCAGTAGCGGAACAGGGGGCGTTTTTTGGCCCCTCCACTTT. This chain links TRBV19 with TRBJ1-6; 9 bases fit TRBD1. Germline trimming cut 6 bases from V and 13 bases from J; bases unmatched to any gene: 13. The CDR3 has 15 residues. The germline V gene has CDR1 LNHDA and CDR2 SQIVND (reference sequence).

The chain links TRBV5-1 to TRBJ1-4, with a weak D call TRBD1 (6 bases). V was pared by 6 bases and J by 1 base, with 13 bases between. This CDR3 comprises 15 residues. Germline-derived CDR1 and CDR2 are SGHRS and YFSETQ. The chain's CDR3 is CASNGGLETNEKLFF. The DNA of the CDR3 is TGCGCCAGCAATGGGGGCTTGGAAACTAATGAAAAACTGTTTTTT.

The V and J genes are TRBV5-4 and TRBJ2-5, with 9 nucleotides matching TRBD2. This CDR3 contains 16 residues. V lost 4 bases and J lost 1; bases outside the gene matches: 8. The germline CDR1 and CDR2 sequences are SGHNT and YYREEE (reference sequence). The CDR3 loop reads CASSTGGSGGQETQYF. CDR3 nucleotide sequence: TGTGCCAGCAGCACGGGCGGTAGCGGGGGCCAAGAGACCCAGTACTTC.

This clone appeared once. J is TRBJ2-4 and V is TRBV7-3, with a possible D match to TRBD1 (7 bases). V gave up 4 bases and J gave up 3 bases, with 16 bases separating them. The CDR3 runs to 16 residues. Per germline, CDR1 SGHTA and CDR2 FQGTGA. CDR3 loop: CASSSDQQGGKNIQYF. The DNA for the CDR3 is TGTGCCAGCAGCTCCGATCAGCAGGGGGGCAAAAACATTCAGTACTTC.

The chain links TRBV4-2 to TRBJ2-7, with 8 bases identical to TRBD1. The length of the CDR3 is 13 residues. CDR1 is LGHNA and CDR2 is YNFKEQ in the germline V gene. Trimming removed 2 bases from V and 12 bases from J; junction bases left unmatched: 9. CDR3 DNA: TGTGCCAGCAGCCAATCACAGGGGGATACGGGGTACTTC. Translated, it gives CASSQSQGDTGYF.

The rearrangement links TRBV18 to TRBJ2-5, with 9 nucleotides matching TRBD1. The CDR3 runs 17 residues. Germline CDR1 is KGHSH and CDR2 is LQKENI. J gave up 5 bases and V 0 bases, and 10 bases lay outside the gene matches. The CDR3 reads CASSPPFGTGSSETQYF. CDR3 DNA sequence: TGTGCCAGCTCACCACCGTTCGGGACAGGGTCCTCGGAGACCCAGTACTTC.

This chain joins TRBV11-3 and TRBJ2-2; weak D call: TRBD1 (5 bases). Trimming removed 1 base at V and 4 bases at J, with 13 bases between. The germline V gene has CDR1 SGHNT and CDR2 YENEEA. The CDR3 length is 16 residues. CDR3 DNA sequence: TGTGCCAGCAGCTTAGGGCAGGGTTCCTTCACCGGGGAGCTGTTTTTT. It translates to CASSLGQGSFTGELFF.

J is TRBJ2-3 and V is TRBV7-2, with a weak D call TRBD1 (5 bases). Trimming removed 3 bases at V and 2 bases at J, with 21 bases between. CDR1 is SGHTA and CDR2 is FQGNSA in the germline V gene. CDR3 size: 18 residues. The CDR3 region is CASSFTFGNRRLTDTQYF. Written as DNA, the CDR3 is TGTGCCAGCAGCTTTACTTTTGGGAACAGGCGTCTCACAGATACGCAGTATTTT. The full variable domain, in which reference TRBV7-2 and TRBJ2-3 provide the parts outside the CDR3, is GAGVSQSPSNKVTEKGKDVELRCDPISGHTALYWYRQSLGQGLEFLIYFQGNSAPDKSGLPSDRFSAERTGGSVSTLTIQRTQQEDSAVYLCASSFTFGNRRLTDTQYFGPGTRLTVL.

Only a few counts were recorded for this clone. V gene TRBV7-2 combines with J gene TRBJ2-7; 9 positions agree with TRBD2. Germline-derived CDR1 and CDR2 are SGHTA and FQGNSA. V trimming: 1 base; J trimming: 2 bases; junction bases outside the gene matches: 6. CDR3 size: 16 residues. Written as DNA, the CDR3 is TGTGCCAGCAGCTTAGATAGGCTAGCGGGGACCTACGAGCAGTACTTC. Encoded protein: CASSLDRLAGTYEQYF.

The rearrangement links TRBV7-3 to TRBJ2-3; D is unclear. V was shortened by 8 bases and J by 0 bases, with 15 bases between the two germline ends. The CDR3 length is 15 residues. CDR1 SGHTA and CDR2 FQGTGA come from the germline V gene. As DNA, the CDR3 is TGTGCCAGCCGCCGTTCGAGAGAAAGCACAGATACGCAGTATTTT. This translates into CASRRSRESTDTQYF.

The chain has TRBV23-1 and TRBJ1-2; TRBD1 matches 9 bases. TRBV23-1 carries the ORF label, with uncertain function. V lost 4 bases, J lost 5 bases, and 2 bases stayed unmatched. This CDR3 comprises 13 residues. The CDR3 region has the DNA TGCGCCAGCAGTCCTGACAGGGGGTATGGCTACACCTTC. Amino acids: CASSPDRGYGYTF.

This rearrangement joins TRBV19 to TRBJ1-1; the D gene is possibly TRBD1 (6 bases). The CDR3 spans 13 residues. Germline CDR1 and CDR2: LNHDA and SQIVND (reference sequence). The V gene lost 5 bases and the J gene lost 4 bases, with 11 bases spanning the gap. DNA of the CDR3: TGTGCCAGTAGTCCGCAGACAGGCACTGAAGCTTTCTTT. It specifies CASSPQTGTEAFF.

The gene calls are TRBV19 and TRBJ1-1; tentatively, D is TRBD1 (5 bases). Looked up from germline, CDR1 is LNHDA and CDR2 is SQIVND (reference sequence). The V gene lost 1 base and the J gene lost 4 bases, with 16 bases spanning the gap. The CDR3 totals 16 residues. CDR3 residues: CASSIAGGQGGTEAFF. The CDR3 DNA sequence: TGTGCCAGTAGTATAGCGGGCGGGCAGGGAGGCACTGAAGCTTTCTTT.

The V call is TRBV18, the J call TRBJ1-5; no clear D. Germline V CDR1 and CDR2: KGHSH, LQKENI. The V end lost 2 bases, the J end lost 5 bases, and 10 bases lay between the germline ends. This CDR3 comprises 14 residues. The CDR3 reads CASSPSAGYQPQHF. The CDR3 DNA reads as TGTGCCAGCTCACCATCGGCAGGATATCAGCCCCAGCATTTT.